The sequence of this T cell receptor (beta chain) was determined in a study of T-cell reconstitution after alpha-beta-depleted transplantation in children listed by TCRdb under 2016. Concerning the study at large: T-cell immune reconstitution after TCRalphabeta/CD19-depleted allogeneic hematopoietic cell transplantation in children was quantitatively tracked in the study by means of TCR repertoire profiling.

This clonotype was seen a handful of times. No cognate antigen has been identified for it. Within one base of it there is no much larger clone, and no base qualities were kept. The CDR3, from cysteine to phenylalanine, totals 17 residues. Only CDR3 DNA is held: 51 bases, read in frame from base 1. V gives up 6 bases and J gives up 4 bases, and the segment between their germline ends measures 23 bases. As encoded in the germline V gene, CDR1 is MNHNS while CDR2 is SASEGT. The method was PCR. Sequenced on an Illumina HiSeq 2500. Molecular barcoding was employed in the preparation of TCR libraries, with unique molecular identifiers being used to normalize TCRbeta repertoire quantification. Clones were called with MiXCR by TCRdb after fastp trimmed the public reads at Q25, and only in-frame beta chains were retained. Rows with one shared CDR3 protein collapse into an entry with the most common genes and DNA. The sample table contains some 520,000 distinct CDR3 sequences; only one count was recorded for 32% of them. The top ten clones comprise about 2.3% of the sample.

The chain was built from TRBV6-1 and TRBJ2-3; the D call is tentative, TRBD1 or TRBD2, as each matches 6 bases. This sequence was found in a human donor who donated a stem cell graft to a child with aplastic anemia. The sequences come from PBMCs from the stem cell graft donor, collected from the stem cell graft. The CDR3 region reads CASSPTLGGQLPDTQYF. At the DNA level, the sequence is TGTGCCAGCAGCCCTACGCTTGGGGGGCAGCTGCCAGATACGCAGTATTTT.